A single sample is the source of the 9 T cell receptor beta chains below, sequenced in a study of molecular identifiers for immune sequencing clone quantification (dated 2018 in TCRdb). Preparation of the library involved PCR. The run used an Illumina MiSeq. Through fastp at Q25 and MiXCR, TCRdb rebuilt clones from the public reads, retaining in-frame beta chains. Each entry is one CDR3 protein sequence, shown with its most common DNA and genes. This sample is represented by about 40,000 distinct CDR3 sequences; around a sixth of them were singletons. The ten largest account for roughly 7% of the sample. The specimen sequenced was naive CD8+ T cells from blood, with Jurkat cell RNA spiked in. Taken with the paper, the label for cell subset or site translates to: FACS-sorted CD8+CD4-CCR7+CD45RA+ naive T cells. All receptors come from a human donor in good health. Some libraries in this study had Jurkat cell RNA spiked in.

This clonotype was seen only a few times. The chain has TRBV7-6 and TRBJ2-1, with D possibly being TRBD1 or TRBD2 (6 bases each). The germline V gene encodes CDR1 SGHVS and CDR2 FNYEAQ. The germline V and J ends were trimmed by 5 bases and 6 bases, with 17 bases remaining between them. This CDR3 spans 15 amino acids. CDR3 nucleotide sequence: TGTGCCAGCAGCCTGAGCGGAGGGGGGCTCAATGAGCAGTTCTTC. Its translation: CASSLSGGGLNEQFF.

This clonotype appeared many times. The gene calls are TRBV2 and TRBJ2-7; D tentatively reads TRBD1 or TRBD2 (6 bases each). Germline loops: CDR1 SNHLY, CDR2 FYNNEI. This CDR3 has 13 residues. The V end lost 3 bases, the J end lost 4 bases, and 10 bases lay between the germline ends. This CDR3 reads CASSERGGYEQYF. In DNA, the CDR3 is TGTGCCAGCAGTGAGAGAGGGGGGTACGAGCAGTACTTC.

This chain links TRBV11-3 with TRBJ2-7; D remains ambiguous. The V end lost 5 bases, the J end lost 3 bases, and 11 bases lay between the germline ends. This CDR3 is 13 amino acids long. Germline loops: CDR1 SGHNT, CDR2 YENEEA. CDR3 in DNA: TGTGCCAGCAGCCCCCGATTCTTCTACGAGCAGTACTTC. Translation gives CASSPRFFYEQYF.

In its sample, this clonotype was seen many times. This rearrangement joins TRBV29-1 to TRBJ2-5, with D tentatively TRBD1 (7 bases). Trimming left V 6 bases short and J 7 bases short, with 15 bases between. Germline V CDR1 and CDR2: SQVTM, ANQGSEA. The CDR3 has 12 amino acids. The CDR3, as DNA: TGCAGCGTCCCAGGGGGGTCCGGGACCCAGTACTTC. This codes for CSVPGGSGTQYF.

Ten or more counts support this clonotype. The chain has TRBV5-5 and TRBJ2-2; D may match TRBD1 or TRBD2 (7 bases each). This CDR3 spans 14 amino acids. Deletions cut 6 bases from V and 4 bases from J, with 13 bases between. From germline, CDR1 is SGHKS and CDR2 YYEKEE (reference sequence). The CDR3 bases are TGTGCCAGCACCGGGGAGGGGGCCACCGGGGAGCTGTTTTTT. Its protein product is CASTGEGATGELFF.

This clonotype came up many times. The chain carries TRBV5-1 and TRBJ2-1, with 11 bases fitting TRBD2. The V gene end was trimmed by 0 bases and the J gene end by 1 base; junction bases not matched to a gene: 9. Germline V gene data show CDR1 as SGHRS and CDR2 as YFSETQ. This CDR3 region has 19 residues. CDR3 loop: CASSLGLAGNRPSYNEQFF. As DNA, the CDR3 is TGCGCCAGCAGCTTGGGACTAGCGGGAAACCGCCCGTCCTACAATGAGCAGTTCTTC.

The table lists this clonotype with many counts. CDR3 sequence (DNA): TGCGCCAGCAGCCAAGTCCCCCAAGATACGCAGTATTTT. Encoded protein: CASSQVPQDTQYF. The rearrangement links TRBV4-3 to TRBJ2-3; D is unresolved. Looked up from germline, CDR1 is LGHNA and CDR2 is YSLEER. V was clipped by 1 base and J by 5 bases, with 7 bases between them. The CDR3 covers 13 residues.

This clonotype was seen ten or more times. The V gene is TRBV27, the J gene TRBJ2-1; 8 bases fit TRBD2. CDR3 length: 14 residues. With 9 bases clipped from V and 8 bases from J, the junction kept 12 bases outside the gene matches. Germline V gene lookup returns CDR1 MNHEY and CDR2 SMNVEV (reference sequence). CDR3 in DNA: TGTGCCAGTTCCCAGGGACTAGTCGGCGATGAGCAGTTCTTC. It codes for CASSQGLVGDEQFF.

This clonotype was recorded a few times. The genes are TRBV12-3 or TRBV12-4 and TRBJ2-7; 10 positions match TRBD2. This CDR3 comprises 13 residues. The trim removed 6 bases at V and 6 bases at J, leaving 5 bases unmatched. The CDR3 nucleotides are TGTGCCAGCAGAAACGGACTAGCGGTCGAGCAGTACTTC. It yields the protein CASRNGLAVEQYF.